This T cell receptor (beta chain) was recorded in a study of blood T cells in healthy people across ages. This CDR3 has 12 amino acids. Trimming stripped 5 bases from V and 7 bases from J, with 11 bases between. The authors ran a second PCR of roughly 7 to 11 cycles using a sample-barcoded 5' primer and a J-beta primer mix. A single record per CDR3 protein comes from TCRdb applying MiXCR to the 5' RACE reads. Here the sample spans about 760,000 distinct CDR3 sequences, roughly three fifths being singletons. The specimen was blood. This receptor was obtained from a man aged 35-49 years in good health. The gene calls are TRBV12-3 or TRBV12-4 and TRBJ1-1, with D tentatively TRBD1 (6 bases). For the CDR3, the DNA is TGTGCCAGCAGTCTAGGACAGTTTGAAGCTTTCTTT. Protein sequence: CASSLGQFEAFF.